The 25 T cell receptor beta chains reported below all come from one sample, sequenced in a study of radiotherapy plus CTLA-4 blockade in lung cancer. Assay used: immunoSEQ multiplex PCR; TCRdb lists only in-frame clones, some missing. The table records about 62,000 clones, 76% of them present only once. The specimen comprised peripheral blood, sampled from a patient treated with radiotherapy plus ipilimumab. The origin of the receptors is a human donor with non-small cell lung cancer who had a complete response to radiotherapy plus ipilimumab.

The chain recombines TRBV19 with TRBJ1-5; D uncertain. V gave up 4 bases and J gave up 5 bases, with 6 bases separating them. The CDR3 extends over 12 amino acids. Germline loops: CDR1 LNHDA, CDR2 SQIVND (reference sequence). The CDR3, as DNA: TGTGCCAGTAGTACCTTATATCAGCCCCAGCATTTT. Protein sequence: CASSTLYQPQHF. Filled out from reference TRBV19 and TRBJ1-5, the complete variable domain reads DGGITQSPKYLFRKEGQNVTLSCEQNLNHDAMYWYRQDPGQGLRLIYYSQIVNDFQKGDIAEGYSVSREKKESFPLTVTSAQKNPTAFYLCASSTLYQPQHFGDGTRLSIL.

The V and J genes are TRBV6-5 and TRBJ2-6; 8 bases fit TRBD1. This CDR3 is built from 15 residues. The V gene end was trimmed by 5 bases and the J gene end by 0 bases; junction bases not matched to a gene: 0. Germline loops: CDR1 MNHEY, CDR2 SVGAGI. The DNA of the CDR3 is TGTGCCAGCAGTACAGGGGGCTCTGGGGCCAACGTCCTGACTTTC. It yields the protein CASSTGGSGANVLTF.

The rearrangement links TRBV6-5 to TRBJ1-2; D perhaps matches TRBD1 (6 bases). CDR3 length: 15 residues. Germline assignment: CDR1 MNHEY and CDR2 SVGAGI. Trimming pared 6 bases from V and 4 bases from J, leaving 18 bases between. The chain's CDR3 is CASSSPTGSLYGYTF. The CDR3 DNA follows: TGTGCCAGCAGCTCCCCTACAGGGTCCCTCTATGGCTACACCTTC.

This clone is medium-sized in the sample. The rearrangement uses TRBV28 and TRBJ2-1; 12 positions agree with TRBD2. The CDR3 is 17 residues long. Germline V gene data show CDR1 as MDHEN and CDR2 as SYDVKM. Unmatched junction bases numbered 2, after V lost 2 bases and J lost 0 bases. CDR3 DNA sequence: TGTGCCAGCAGTTTAACGACTAGCGGGAGCTCCTACAATGAGCAGTTCTTC. Protein product: CASSLTTSGSSYNEQFF.

The chain is built from TRBV6-5 and TRBJ2-7; 7 bases agree with TRBD1. Germline CDR1 is MNHEY and CDR2 is SVGAGI. The CDR3 runs 15 residues. V was clipped by 7 bases and J by 2 bases; unmatched bases: 11. In nucleotides, the CDR3 is TGTGCCAGCATCAAAGCAGGGGGTCGCACCTACGAGCAGTACTTC. Translated: CASIKAGGRTYEQYF.

The J gene is TRBJ2-7, the V gene TRBV19, with TRBD2 matching 11 bases. Germline V gene lookup returns CDR1 LNHDA and CDR2 SQIVND (reference sequence). V lost 3 bases to trimming and J lost 6 bases; unmatched junction nucleotides: 1. This CDR3 region has 13 residues. CDR3 residues: CASSIGTSGEQYF. The CDR3 region has the DNA TGTGCCAGTAGTATCGGGACTAGCGGCGAGCAGTACTTC.

The chain recombines TRBV11-2 with TRBJ2-5, with 9 nucleotides matching TRBD2. Germline V gene lookup returns CDR1 SGHAT and CDR2 FQNNGV. CDR3 size: 16 residues. J lost 11 bases, V lost 1 base, and 14 bases had no gene match. The CDR3 sequence is CASSLAQAGGRGEQYF. CDR3 in DNA: TGTGCCAGCAGCTTAGCTCAAGCGGGAGGCCGGGGGGAGCAGTACTTC.

This rearrangement joins TRBV15 to TRBJ1-5, with TRBD1 matching over 7 bases. The trim removed 1 base at V and 4 bases at J, leaving 4 bases unmatched. Germline V gene sequence: CDR1 LNHNV, CDR2 YYDKDF (reference sequence). The CDR3 spans 15 residues. This CDR3 is CATSRGTGGNQPQHF. Written as DNA, the CDR3 is TGTGCCACCAGCAGAGGGACAGGAGGGAATCAGCCCCAGCATTTT.

The sample holds a few counts of this clone. J is TRBJ2-3 and V is TRBV6-4; 7 nucleotides line up with TRBD2. The CDR3 consists of 13 residues. J gave up 6 bases and V 2 bases, and 2 bases lay outside the gene matches. Germline V lookup: CDR1 MRHNA, CDR2 SNTAGT. The chain's CDR3 is CASSDRTRDTQYF. For the CDR3, the DNA is TGTGCCAGCAGTGACCGGACTAGGGATACGCAGTATTTT.

The V and J genes are TRBV4-3 and TRBJ2-3; possible D gene TRBD1, 5 bases. The germline gives CDR1 LGHNA, CDR2 YSLEER. CDR3 size: 17 residues. V was pared by 1 base and J by 5 bases, with 19 bases between. CDR3 sequence reads: CASSQARLGKGRDTQYF. As DNA, the CDR3 is TGCGCCAGCAGCCAAGCCCGCCTAGGGAAGGGGCGAGATACGCAGTATTTT.

The chain is built from TRBV25-1 and TRBJ2-7; D gene uncertain. Germline V gives CDR1 MGHDK, CDR2 SYGVNS. This CDR3 is built from 11 residues. The germline V and J ends were trimmed by 5 bases and 3 bases, with 5 bases remaining between them. The CDR3 bases are TGTGCCAGCAGTTGGAGCTACGAGCAGTACTTC. Its protein product is CASSWSYEQYF.

The chain combines TRBV6-5 with TRBJ2-7, with 10 bases matching TRBD1. J was trimmed by 0 bases and V by 1 base; bases with no gene match: 0. This CDR3 has 15 amino acids. The germline V gene has CDR1 MNHEY and CDR2 SVGAGI. The CDR3 protein is CASSYWTGGSYEQYF. DNA for the CDR3: TGTGCCAGCAGTTACTGGACAGGGGGCTCCTACGAGCAGTACTTC.

V and J are TRBV10-1 and TRBJ2-3; no reliable D call. Trimming stripped 0 bases from V and 2 bases from J, with 12 bases between. CDR1 is WNHNN and CDR2 is SYGVQD in the germline V gene (reference sequence). There are 16 residues in the CDR3. The CDR3 is CASSESGVHSTDTQYF. For the CDR3, the DNA is TGCGCCAGCAGTGAGTCCGGAGTCCACTCCACAGATACGCAGTATTTT.

This chain uses TRBV6-5 with TRBJ1-6; the match to TRBD1 covers 8 bases. In germline, CDR1 is MNHEY, CDR2 SVGAGI. This CDR3 is built from 16 residues. V gave up 0 bases and J gave up 10 bases; unmatched junction bases: 8. The CDR3 spells CASSYSPGGRSSPLHF. As DNA, the CDR3 is TGTGCCAGCAGTTACTCTCCAGGGGGCCGATCATCACCCCTCCACTTT.

This clone turned up a few times. The chain couples TRBV9 to TRBJ1-5; D is undetermined. Trimming shortened V by 4 bases and J by 6 bases, and 17 bases separated the two germline ends. Germline V gene data show CDR1 as SGDLS and CDR2 as YYNGEE. The CDR3 consists of 15 residues. CDR3 loop: CASSLTGREAQPQHF. The DNA of the CDR3 is TGTGCCAGCAGCCTTACCGGACGGGAGGCTCAGCCCCAGCATTTT.

To note about this clone: At one end, the junction sequence differs from germline, possibly due to a read error. This chain connects TRBV28 to TRBJ1-6; D unclear. Per the germline V gene, CDR1 is MDHEN and CDR2 is SYDVKM. CDR3 length: 13 residues. CDR3 protein: CATSRLNNSPLHF. The CDR3 DNA is TGTGCCACCAGTCGACTTAATAATTCACCCCTCCACTTT.

The gene calls are TRBV6-1 and TRBJ2-1; possibly TRBD2 for D (7 bases). The CDR3 loop spans 15 amino acids. V was pared by 3 bases and J by 4 bases, with 13 bases between. Germline V gene data show CDR1 as MNHNS and CDR2 as SASEGT. CDR3 residues: CASSEGGAAYNEQFF. The CDR3 bases are TGTGCCAGCAGTGAGGGGGGGGCAGCATACAATGAGCAGTTCTTC.

The CDR3 DNA sequence: TGTGCCAGCAGTCCCACAGGGGAAATTGCCTACGAGCAGTACTTC. This sequence encodes CASSPTGEIAYEQYF. V gene TRBV5-5 combines with J gene TRBJ2-7, with TRBD1 matching 7 bases. Germline CDR1 is SGHKS and CDR2 is YYEKEE (reference sequence). The CDR3 runs 15 residues. Germline trimming cut 5 bases from V and 2 bases from J; bases unmatched to any gene: 10. The full variable domain, rest sourced from reference TRBV5-5 and TRBJ2-7, is DAGVTQSPTHLIKTRGQQVTLRCSPISGHKSVSWYQQVLGQGPQFIFQYYEKEERGRGNFPDRFSARQFPNYSSELNVNALLLGDSALYLCASSPTGEIAYEQYFGPGTRLTVT.

V usage is TRBV5-1 and J usage is TRBJ2-3; D not resolved. This CDR3 is 15 amino acids long. In germline, CDR1 is SGHRS, CDR2 YFSETQ. Trimming took 7 bases from V and 2 from J, leaving 17 bases between them. CDR3 protein: CASRVFTQNTDTQYF. DNA for the CDR3: TGCGCCAGCCGGGTGTTCACCCAGAACACAGATACGCAGTATTTT. Full variable domain (outside the CDR3, taken from reference TRBV5-1 and TRBJ2-3): KAGVTQTPRYLIKTRGQQVTLSCSPISGHRSVSWYQQTPGQGLQFLFEYFSETQRNKGNFPGRFSGRQFSNSRSEMNVSTLELGDSALYLCASRVFTQNTDTQYFGPGTRLTVL.

The gene calls are TRBV14 and TRBJ2-7; D ambiguous. Trimming stripped 4 bases from V and 2 bases from J, with 12 bases between. There are 14 residues in the CDR3. Per the germline V gene, CDR1 is SGHDN and CDR2 is FVKESK. CDR3 DNA sequence: TGTGCCAGCAGCCGTAATGGGCCCCCCTACGAGCAGTACTTC. Translation: CASSRNGPPYEQYF.

This chain links TRBV7-9 with TRBJ1-2; tentatively, D is TRBD1 (5 bases). Germline V CDR1 and CDR2: SEHNR, FQNEAQ (reference sequence). The CDR3 has 15 amino acids. Deletions cut 1 base from V and 3 bases from J, with 12 bases between. The CDR3 spells CASSLVLRGDYGYTF. The CDR3 coding sequence is TGTGCCAGCAGCTTAGTCCTTCGGGGGGACTATGGCTACACCTTC.

DNA for the CDR3: TGTGCCAGCGGACTGCGACTCCGCTCTGGGGCCAACGTCCTGACTTTC. Its protein is CASGLRLRSGANVLTF. This chain links TRBV6-6 with TRBJ2-6, with D perhaps matching TRBD2 (5 bases). The germline gives CDR1 MNHNY, CDR2 SVGAGI (reference sequence). Trimming took off 8 bases at V and 0 bases at J, with 14 bases between the two ends. This CDR3 comprises 16 residues.

The sample holds one count of this clone. The chain uses TRBV6-4 and TRBJ2-1, with TRBD2 matching 8 bases. This CDR3 is 14 amino acids long. Germline CDR1 MRHNA, CDR2 SNTAGT. Losses at the gene ends were 5 bases for V and 9 bases for J; bases not matched to a gene: 9. CDR3 loop: CASSPGTSSGEQFF. DNA of the CDR3: TGTGCCAGCAGTCCCGGGACTAGTAGCGGTGAGCAGTTCTTC.

This clone appeared once. This rearrangement joins TRBV11-2 to TRBJ2-7; no reliable D call. Trimming removed 4 bases from V and 3 bases from J, with 13 bases in between. Germline V gene lookup returns CDR1 SGHAT and CDR2 FQNNGV. This CDR3 has 14 residues. The CDR3 sequence is CASSSGSFGYEQYF. The DNA for the CDR3 is TGTGCCAGCAGCTCCGGTTCGTTTGGCTACGAGCAGTACTTC.

This chain connects TRBV19 to TRBJ2-3; possible D gene TRBD2, 5 bases. The CDR3 covers 12 residues. Germline lookup yields CDR1 LNHDA and CDR2 SQIVND (reference sequence). Trimming left V 7 bases short and J 1 base short, with 6 bases between. Written as DNA, the CDR3 is TGTGCCAGTAAGAGGGGCACAGATACGCAGTATTTT. This codes for CASKRGTDTQYF.